The rows below give T cell receptor beta chains drawn from one sample of a study of CD8 T cells in ankylosing spondylitis. TCRdb recomputed calls from the 5' RACE reads with MiXCR, one row per CDR3 protein. Of some 840,000 distinct CDR3 sequences listed, 12% are singletons. The source material was blood, either unsorted or a sorted T cell fraction (not recorded which). These receptors originate from a male donor with ankylosing spondylitis. CDR3s include the opening cysteine and the closing phenylalanine or tryptophan. Fields, in order: D gene, CDR3 length, V gene, clone size, J gene, CDR3 DNA, CDR3 protein. The D gene is left open where the match is weak. A row's size may be missing; if present it is once, few, many or a size class.

>TRBD1|17|TRBV4-3|.|TRBJ2-3
TGCGCCAGCAGCCAAGGAACCGGGACAGGGAGCACAGATACGCAGTATTTT
CASSQGTGTGSTDTQYF
>.|13|TRBV6-1|few|TRBJ2-3
TGTGCCAGCAGTGGGGCAGTCACAGATACGCAGTATTTT
CASSGAVTDTQYF
>.|15|TRBV6-2/TRBV6-3|.|TRBJ2-5
TGTGCCAGCAGTTTCACAGACAGGTACCAAGAGACCCAGTACTTC
CASSFTDRYQETQYF
>TRBD2|15|TRBV4-2|.|TRBJ2-7
TGTGCCAGCAGCCCCACCAGCGGGAGGTTATACGAGCAGTACTTC
CASSPTSGRLYEQYF
>.|12|TRBV20-1|many|TRBJ1-1
TGCAGTGCTAGATCGATGAACACTGAAGCTTTCTTT
CSARSMNTEAFF
>.|14|TRBV6-2/TRBV6-3|few|TRBJ2-5
TGTGCCAGCAGGACCTACAGGGACCAAGAGACCCAGTACTTC
CASRTYRDQETQYF
>TRBD2|16|TRBV20-1|.|TRBJ2-2
TGCAGTGCTAGAAGGCTAGCGGGGCCCAACACCGGGGAGCTGTTTTTT
CSARRLAGPNTGELFF
>.|18|TRBV21-1|few|TRBJ2-2
TGTGCCAGCAGCAAAGATCCCAGACCCTATGAGGACACCGGGGAGCTGTTTTTT
CASSKDPRPYEDTGELFF
>.|11|TRBV7-9|few|TRBJ2-1
TGTGCCAGCAGCTTAATGGACGAGCAGTTCTTC
CASSLMDEQFF
>TRBD2|16|TRBV10-3|.|TRBJ2-3
TGTGCCATCCGTGGGGGGGAACAAGGATTCACAGATACGCAGTATTTT
CAIRGGEQGFTDTQYF
>.|12|TRBV29-1|.|TRBJ2-1
TGCAGCGTTTCACCGCAGGGGAATGAGCAGTTCTTC
CSVSPQGNEQFF
>TRBD1|16|TRBV5-1|many|TRBJ1-6
TGCGCCAGCAGCTTGACAGGGGGCTCCTATAATTCACCCCTCCACTTT
CASSLTGGSYNSPLHF
>.|13|TRBV15|many|TRBJ1-5
TGTGCCACCATAGGGCAGAGTTATCAGCCCCAGCATTTT
CATIGQSYQPQHF
>.|11|TRBV20-1|many|TRBJ1-2
TGCAGTGCTAACCGAGGAGCCGAGGACACCTTC
CSANRGAEDTF
>TRBD1|17|TRBV5-5|few|TRBJ1-5
TGTGCCAGCAGCTGGGGGACAGGGGATTATAGCAATCAGCCCCAGCATTTT
CASSWGTGDYSNQPQHF
>.|12|TRBV12-3/TRBV12-4|few|TRBJ1-2
TGTGCCAGTACAACCTCCAGGGGTGGCTACACCTTC
CASTTSRGGYTF
>TRBD2|17|TRBV28|.|TRBJ2-2
TGTGCCAGCAGTCGGGTTTGGGGACTAGCGAACACCGGGGAGCTGTTTTTT
CASSRVWGLANTGELFF
>TRBD2|15|TRBV9|few|TRBJ2-1
TGTGCCAGCAGCGTAGGCGGGAGGGCCCAAAATGAGCAGTTCTTC
CASSVGGRAQNEQFF
>TRBD1|13|TRBV20-1|.|TRBJ1-5
TGCAGTGCAAAGAAGACAGGGGATCAGCCCCAGCATTTT
CSAKKTGDQPQHF
>.|14|TRBV12-3/TRBV12-4|few|TRBJ1-5
TGTGCCAGCAGCCCCGGTGGCACTTCCAGGACCCAGCATTTT
CASSPGGTSRTQHF
>.|14|TRBV6-5|.|TRBJ2-5
TGTGCCAGCAGTTACTCTATCCAGTTAGGAACCCAGTACTTC
CASSYSIQLGTQYF
>TRBD1|19|TRBV4-1|few|TRBJ1-5
TGCGCCAGCAGCCAACATCTGGTATACCGGGACAGTAGCAATCAGCCCCAGCATTTT
CASSQHLVYRDSSNQPQHF
>.|10|TRBV6-1|few|TRBJ1-1
TGTGCCAGCAGGTACACTGAAGCTTTCTTT
CASRYTEAFF
>TRBD1|13|TRBV12-3/TRBV12-4|few|TRBJ1-2
TGTGCCAGCAGCCAACCGGGACAGGGTATTCACACCTTC
CASSQPGQGIHTF
>.|13|TRBV14|.|TRBJ2-5
TGTGCCAGCAGCCAAGGAGGGAGCGGGACCCAGTACTTC
CASSQGGSGTQYF
>.|13|TRBV7-2|.|TRBJ2-1
TGTGCCAGCAGCATCAGGATGGGGAATGAGCAGTTCTTC
CASSIRMGNEQFF
>TRBD1|12|TRBV20-1|few|TRBJ1-2
TGCAGTGCTAGATTACCGGGACAGGGGACCCCCTTC
CSARLPGQGTPF
>.|16|TRBV12-3/TRBV12-4|few|TRBJ1-2
TGTGCCAGCAGTTTTTCCCTGCCGGGCACGGGGTATGGCTACACCTTC
CASSFSLPGTGYGYTF
>TRBD2|14|TRBV29-1|many|TRBJ2-1
TGCAGCGGGAATGAGGGACTATTGGGTGGTGAGCAGTTCTTC
CSGNEGLLGGEQFF
>.|15|TRBV6-5|few|TRBJ1-4
TGTGCCAGCAGTTACTGGGGGGCCGGGAATGAAAAACTGTTTTTT
CASSYWGAGNEKLFF
>.|17|TRBV27|.|TRBJ1-2
TGTGCCAGCAGCCGTAATCCGTACAGCGACAAATTCTATGGCTACACCTTC
CASSRNPYSDKFYGYTF
>.|12|TRBV6-6|.|TRBJ1-5
TGTGCCAGCAGGGCGCGGATGGAGCCCCAGCATTTT
CASRARMEPQHF
>TRBD1|14|TRBV6-2/TRBV6-3|.|TRBJ2-3
TGTGCCAGCATCCCGGGACAGCTCACAGATACGCAGTATTTT
CASIPGQLTDTQYF
>TRBD2|13|TRBV20-1|few|TRBJ2-7
TGCAGTTCCTCTAGCGGGAGTCTTTACGAGCAGTACTTC
CSSSSGSLYEQYF
>.|14|TRBV15|.|TRBJ1-6
TGTGCCACCAGCACCCAAGTAACCAATTCACCCCTCCACTTT
CATSTQVTNSPLHF
>TRBD1|14|TRBV7-2|few|TRBJ1-3
TGTGCCAGCAGCTTACGGACAGGTGGAAACACCATATATTTT
CASSLRTGGNTIYF
>.|13|TRBV5-1|.|TRBJ2-7
TGCGCCAGCAGCCACCTCATGAGTTACGAGCAGTACTTC
CASSHLMSYEQYF
>TRBD2|16|TRBV10-3|few|TRBJ2-7
TGTGCCATCAGTGACCTAGCGGGAGTTACCTCCTACGAGCAGTACTTC
CAISDLAGVTSYEQYF
>TRBD1|17|TRBV20-1|few|TRBJ1-5
TGCAGTGCCCTAAATGCTCAGGGGGGATATAGCAATCAGCCCCAGCATTTT
CSALNAQGGYSNQPQHF
>TRBD2|15|TRBV27|.|TRBJ2-1
TGTGCCAGCAGTTCACTAGCGGGAGTAACCAATGAGCAGTTCTTC
CASSSLAGVTNEQFF
>.|12|TRBV5-1|.|TRBJ2-3
TGCGCCAGCCTTGACCTGGCAGATACGCAGTATTTT
CASLDLADTQYF
>.|15|TRBV7-8|.|TRBJ1-6
TGTGCCAGCAGCATTAGGTCCCAGGGGAATTCACCCCTCCACTTT
CASSIRSQGNSPLHF
>.|13|TRBV20-1|.|TRBJ2-3
TGCAGTGCTAGAGGCATCAGGGTATATACGCAGTATTTT
CSARGIRVYTQYF
>.|14|TRBV23-1|few|TRBJ1-1
TGCGCCAGCAGTCATTCCGGGGGGAACACTGAAGCTTTCTTT
CASSHSGGNTEAFF
>TRBD1|13|TRBV20-1|.|TRBJ2-7
TGCAGTGCCTCCAGGGGGCAAAGTGAAGAGCAGTACTTC
CSASRGQSEEQYF
>.|12|TRBV12-2|few|TRBJ1-5
TGCCACAAAACAGGGAGGTTCCAGCCCCAGCATTTT
CHKTGRFQPQHF
>TRBD2|16|TRBV27|few|TRBJ2-1
TGTGCCAGCAGTTCACATAGCGGGAAACCCTACAATGAGCAGTTCTTC
CASSSHSGKPYNEQFF
>.|14|TRBV6-1|.|TRBJ2-4
TGTGCCAGCAGCCTCGAAGACGAGGAAAACATTCAGTACTTC
CASSLEDEENIQYF
>.|14|TRBV9|.|TRBJ1-5
TGTGCCAGCAGCGTAGAGGGGGTTGCTCAGCCCCAGCATTTT
CASSVEGVAQPQHF
>TRBD1|14|TRBV7-6|.|TRBJ2-7
TGTGCCAGCAGCTTAGGGGACAGGGTCGCCGAGCAGTACTTC
CASSLGDRVAEQYF
>.|16|TRBV7-6|.|TRBJ2-3
TGTGCCAGCAGCTCCTGGGAGGGGGCGGTCAGGGATACGCAGTATTTT
CASSSWEGAVRDTQYF
>TRBD2|13|TRBV6-1|.|TRBJ2-1
TGTGCCAGCAGGCCCGGACTAGCGGGAGAGCAGTTCTTC
CASRPGLAGEQFF